The rows below give T cell receptor beta chains drawn from one sample of a study of early T cells in non-severe SARS-CoV-2 infection. TCRdb independently ran MiXCR on the 5' RACE reads; one entry per CDR3 protein. In the table there are about 67,000 distinct CDR3 sequences, roughly 12% of which are singletons. Sequenced material: whole blood. All receptors come from an adult who was a healthcare worker with PCR-confirmed SARS-CoV-2 infection or an uninfected control (not recorded which). The CDR3 runs from the conserved cysteine through the conserved F or W. A D gene is named only where the DNA matches it firmly. Rows may omit the clone size; those that give it use once, few, many or a size class.

V gene	D gene	J gene	clone size	CDR3 protein	CDR3 DNA
TRBV7-9	NA	TRBJ2-1	many	CASFPGADNSYNEQFF	TGTGCCAGCTTCCCCGGAGCGGATAACTCCTACAATGAGCAGTTCTTC
TRBV20-1	NA	TRBJ2-3	many	CSARVPGLGTDTQYF	TGCAGTGCTAGAGTACCCGGGCTAGGCACAGATACGCAGTATTTT
TRBV7-9	TRBD2	TRBJ2-3	few	CASSLASGASFTDTQYF	TGTGCCAGCAGCTTAGCTAGCGGGGCTTCTTTCACAGATACGCAGTATTTT
TRBV29-1	NA	TRBJ1-1	few	CSVFLMNTEAFF	TGCAGCGTTTTTCTTATGAACACTGAAGCTTTCTTT
TRBV12-3/TRBV12-4	NA	TRBJ1-5	many	CASSLPSAGGNQPQHF	TGTGCCAGCAGTTTACCTTCAGCCGGGGGAAATCAGCCCCAGCATTTT
TRBV7-2	NA	TRBJ2-3	medium-sized	CASSFRPAADTQYF	TGTGCCAGCAGCTTCCGACCAGCAGCAGATACGCAGTATTTT
TRBV3-1	NA	TRBJ2-7	many	CASSQSSTAGEQYF	TGTGCCAGCAGCCAGTCGTCAACCGCCGGCGAGCAGTACTTC
TRBV5-4	NA	TRBJ2-3	NA	CASSKAQNLDTQYF	TGTGCCAGCAGCAAAGCCCAGAACCTCGATACGCAGTATTTT
TRBV4-1	NA	TRBJ1-1	few	CASSQDASEAFF	TGCGCCAGCAGCCAAGATGCCAGTGAAGCTTTCTTT
TRBV5-1	TRBD1	TRBJ1-1	NA	CASSWDRYTEAFF	TGCGCCAGCAGCTGGGACAGGTACACTGAAGCTTTCTTT
TRBV20-1	NA	TRBJ1-3	NA	CSARTSENTIYF	TGCAGTGCTAGGACCTCTGAAAACACCATATATTTT
TRBV10-3	NA	TRBJ2-7	many	CAISRDFFGEQYF	TGTGCCATCAGTAGGGACTTTTTCGGGGAGCAGTACTTC
TRBV20-1	NA	TRBJ2-7	NA	CSARPKRGSYEQYF	TGCAGTGCTAGACCTAAGCGAGGGTCCTACGAGCAGTACTTC
TRBV19	TRBD2	TRBJ2-7	NA	CASSIAGGWTYEQYF	TGTGCCAGTAGTATAGCGGGGGGATGGACCTACGAGCAGTACTTC
TRBV5-4	TRBD2	TRBJ2-7	NA	CASSLQIAGIKIYEQYF	TGTGCCAGCAGCCTTCAGATAGCGGGTATAAAAATCTACGAGCAGTACTTC
TRBV12-3/TRBV12-4	TRBD2	TRBJ2-1	many	CASRPGTSTFSYNEQFF	TGTGCCAGCAGGCCGGGGACTAGCACCTTCTCCTACAATGAGCAGTTCTTC
TRBV6-1	TRBD1	TRBJ1-2	many	CASSFRDRGTYGYTF	TGTGCCAGCAGCTTCCGGGACAGGGGAACCTATGGCTACACCTTC
TRBV5-4	TRBD2	TRBJ2-5	NA	CASSLPSGQETQYF	TGTGCCAGCAGCTTGCCTAGCGGCCAAGAGACCCAGTACTTC
TRBV12-3/TRBV12-4	NA	TRBJ1-5	many	CASSTYSGPQHF	TGTGCCAGCAGTACATACAGTGGGCCCCAGCATTTT
TRBV13	TRBD2	TRBJ2-3	many	CASSHRLAGVGPDTQYF	TGTGCCAGCAGCCACCGACTAGCGGGGGTGGGCCCAGATACGCAGTATTTT
TRBV20-1	TRBD2	TRBJ2-7	many	CSARDGLAQREQYF	TGCAGTGCTAGAGATGGACTAGCCCAACGCGAGCAGTACTTC
TRBV20-1	NA	TRBJ2-3	many	CSASEGSVTDTQYF	TGCAGTGCTAGTGAGGGGAGCGTGACAGATACGCAGTATTTT
TRBV27	NA	TRBJ2-1	few	CASSHLGGSKEFF	TGTGCCAGCAGTCATTTGGGGGGCTCGAAGGAGTTCTTC
TRBV2	NA	TRBJ1-5	many	CASSETGRGNQPQHF	TGTGCCAGCAGTGAAACCGGCAGGGGCAATCAGCCCCAGCATTTT
TRBV28	TRBD1	TRBJ1-1	NA	CASSTTGQVPEAFF	TGTGCCAGCAGTACCACGGGACAGGTGCCTGAAGCTTTCTTT
TRBV12-3/TRBV12-4	NA	TRBJ1-1	few	CASTLRSSNTEAFF	TGTGCCAGCACCTTACGGTCTTCGAACACTGAAGCTTTCTTT
TRBV18	TRBD1	TRBJ1-6	NA	CASSPRQGDSPLHF	TGTGCCAGCTCACCGAGACAGGGGGATTCACCCCTCCACTTT
TRBV19	NA	TRBJ2-2	few	CASSISGYTGELFF	TGTGCCAGTAGTATAAGCGGGTACACCGGGGAGCTGTTTTTT
TRBV27	TRBD2	TRBJ2-3	NA	CASSLSRLAGTQYF	TGTGCCAGCAGTTTATCCCGACTAGCTGGTACGCAGTATTTT
TRBV20-1	TRBD2	TRBJ2-7	few	CSAFSGRSSYEQYF	TGCAGTGCTTTTAGCGGGCGTAGCTCCTACGAGCAGTACTTC
TRBV4-1	NA	TRBJ2-7	many	CASSALTSGAYEQYF	TGCGCCAGCAGCGCACTGACTAGTGGGGCATACGAGCAGTACTTC
TRBV12-3/TRBV12-4	TRBD2	TRBJ2-4	many	CASTGLAGVAAKNIQYF	TGTGCCAGCACCGGACTAGCGGGAGTTGCAGCCAAAAACATTCAGTACTTC
TRBV7-6	TRBD2	TRBJ2-3	NA	CASSPSPAGAVEQYF	TGTGCCAGCAGCCCGTCTCCAGCGGGAGCGGTAGAGCAGTATTTT
TRBV29-1	NA	TRBJ1-1	NA	CSASPGGTEAFF	TGCAGCGCATCCCCCGGGGGCACTGAAGCTTTCTTT
TRBV4-1	TRBD1	TRBJ1-6	many	CASSQGRQGLLLAPLHF	TGCGCCAGCAGCCAAGGGCGACAGGGGCTTTTATTGGCACCCCTCCACTTT
TRBV25-1	NA	TRBJ2-2	many	CASSGLNTGELFF	TGTGCCAGCAGTGGATTAAACACCGGGGAGCTGTTTTTT
TRBV7-9	NA	TRBJ2-1	many	CASSLAGARGNEQFF	TGTGCCAGCAGCTTAGCTGGGGCCCGAGGCAATGAGCAGTTCTTC
TRBV4-1	NA	TRBJ2-6	NA	CASSPVGSSSGANVLIF	TGCGCCAGCAGCCCCGTAGGTAGTTCTTCTGGGGCCAACGTCCTGATTTTC
TRBV29-1	NA	TRBJ1-2	few	CSVLDWDGYTF	TGCAGCGTTCTCGACTGGGATGGCTACACCTTC
TRBV3-1	NA	TRBJ1-1	NA	CASSQLDGNTEAFF	TGTGCCAGCAGCCAGTTAGATGGGAACACTGAAGCTTTCTTT
TRBV27	NA	TRBJ1-1	many	CASSLMGLNTEAFF	TGTGCCAGCAGCCTTATGGGGCTGAACACTGAAGCTTTCTTT
TRBV29-1	NA	TRBJ1-1	many	CSVGTRATEAFF	TGCAGCGTTGGGACCAGGGCCACTGAAGCTTTCTTT
TRBV6-2/TRBV6-3	NA	TRBJ2-2	NA	CASSSPNTGELFF	TGTGCCAGCAGTTCCCCGAACACCGGGGAGCTGTTTTTT
TRBV29-1	TRBD2	TRBJ2-5	few	CSVDGGETQYF	TGCAGCGTTGACGGGGGGGAGACCCAGTACTTC
TRBV12-3/TRBV12-4	NA	TRBJ1-2	many	CASSLAQPTYGYTF	TGTGCCAGCAGTTTAGCGCAGCCTACCTATGGCTACACCTTC
TRBV18	NA	TRBJ2-7	few	CASSPSSYEQYF	TGTGCCAGCTCTCCGAGCTCCTACGAGCAGTACTTC
TRBV12-3/TRBV12-4	NA	TRBJ2-1	many	CASLRGGQYNEQFF	TGTGCCAGTCTGAGGGGGGGACAGTACAATGAGCAGTTCTTC
TRBV7-3	NA	TRBJ2-6	NA	CASSATGTAGANVLTF	TGTGCCAGCAGCGCTACCGGGACTGCTGGGGCCAACGTCCTGACTTTC
TRBV27	TRBD1	TRBJ2-7	many	CASSLSRTGSPHEQYF	TGTGCCAGCAGTTTATCCCGGACAGGGTCTCCCCACGAGCAGTACTTC
TRBV27	TRBD2	TRBJ2-3	many	CASRYSGRPSTDTQYF	TGTGCCAGCAGATATAGCGGGAGGCCTAGCACAGATACGCAGTATTTT